This TCR beta chain was profiled in a study of blood T cell repertoires in COVID-19. Turning to the study itself: Acute and convalescent COVID-19 specimens originated in the United States, Italy and Spain. Sample material is recorded as cDNA or gDNA derived from T cells, B-cell-depleted T cells, or PBMCs.

This CDR3 has 16 amino acids. Germline assignment: CDR1 KGHSH and CDR2 LQKENI. The J segment lost 5 bases and the V segment lost 5 bases, leaving 9 bases of the junction unmatched. Per the original methods: Reference gene primer amplification gave nucleated cell count estimates. Generated by immunoSEQ multiplex PCR, the TCRdb table keeps only in-frame clones and is missing some. The DNA was the basis for D and trimming; V, J and clone size are from that table. The data show 40,000 to 50,000 clones, 80% to 90% seen once. The source material was peripheral blood. The TCR was taken from a human donor in a cohort sampled during active COVID-19. V is TRBV18 and J is TRBJ2-1; the match to TRBD1 covers 10 bases. Written as DNA, the CDR3 is TGTGCCAGCTCAGATCGACAGGGGGCTACACACAATGAGCAGTTCTTC. Translation gives CASSDRQGATHNEQFF.